Here is one T cell receptor (beta chain) with its context. This specimen belongs to a study of blood T cell repertoires in COVID-19. Whole-study context: From the United States, Italy and Spain came samples of acute and convalescent COVID-19. PBMCs, B-cell-depleted T cells, or T cells provided the cDNA or gDNA that made up the material.

In germline, CDR1 is SGHTA, CDR2 FQGTGA. The V gene lost 8 bases and the J gene lost 0 bases, with 8 bases spanning the gap. The CDR3 has 13 amino acids. In the authors' methods: Nucleated cell counts were estimated from reference gene primer amplification. Measured with immunoSEQ multiplex PCR; TCRdb has only the in-frame clones, and not every one. The V and J calls and clone size come from that table; D and trimming were worked out from the DNA. The sample holds about 140,000 clones, around 81% seen once. This chain joins TRBV7-3 and TRBJ2-1; the D is unclear. This TCR was sampled from a human donor in a cohort sampled during active COVID-19. Material for sequencing was peripheral blood. CDR3 nucleotide sequence: TGTGCCAGCGCTCTGAGCTCCTACAATGAGCAGTTCTTC. Translating it yields CASALSSYNEQFF.